This T cell receptor (beta chain) was sequenced for a study of shared clonotypes between healthy human individuals. The study, taken as a whole, reports: Naive subsets usually exceeded memory subsets in estimated richness.

As for this clone: Antigen specificity is unknown.

With 8 bases removed from V and 1 base from J, the gap between germline ends came to 15 bases. The CDR3 runs 14 residues. CDR1 and CDR2 (germline): SNHLY, FYNNEI. The repertoire was sequenced with immunoSEQ multiplex PCR; TCRdb's copy has only in-frame clones and lacks some. The data show 2 million or so clones, approximately 94% seen once. Naive-designated CD8 cells lacked CD45RO, were positively enriched for CCR7, and omitted terminally differentiated effector memory CD45RA+ cells. The TCR was taken from a young man in good health. Sequencing was carried out using naive CD8+ T cells sorted from blood. The chain couples TRBV2 to TRBJ2-7; perhaps TRBD2 as D (6 bases). The CDR3 here is CASLSWGESYEQYF. Here the CDR3 DNA reads TGTGCCAGCCTATCGTGGGGGGAATCCTACGAGCAGTACTTC.